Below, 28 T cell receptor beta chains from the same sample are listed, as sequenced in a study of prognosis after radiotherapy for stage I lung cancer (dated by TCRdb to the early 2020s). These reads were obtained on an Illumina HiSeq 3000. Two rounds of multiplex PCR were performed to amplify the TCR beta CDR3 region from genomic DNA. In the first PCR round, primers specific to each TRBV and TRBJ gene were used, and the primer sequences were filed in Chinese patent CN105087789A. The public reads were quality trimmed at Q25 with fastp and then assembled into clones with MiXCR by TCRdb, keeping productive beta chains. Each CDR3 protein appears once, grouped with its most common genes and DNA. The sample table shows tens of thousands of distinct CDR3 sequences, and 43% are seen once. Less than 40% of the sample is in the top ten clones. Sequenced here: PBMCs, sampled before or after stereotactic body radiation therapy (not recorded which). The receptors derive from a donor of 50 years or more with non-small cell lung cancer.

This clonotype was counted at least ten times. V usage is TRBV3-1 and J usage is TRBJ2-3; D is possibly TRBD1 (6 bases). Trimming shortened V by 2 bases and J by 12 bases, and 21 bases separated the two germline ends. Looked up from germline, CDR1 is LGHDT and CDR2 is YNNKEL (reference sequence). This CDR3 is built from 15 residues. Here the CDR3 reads CASSQRDRGISIQYF. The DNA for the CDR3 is TGTGCCAGCAGCCAAAGGGATAGGGGGATAAGCATCCAGTATTTT.

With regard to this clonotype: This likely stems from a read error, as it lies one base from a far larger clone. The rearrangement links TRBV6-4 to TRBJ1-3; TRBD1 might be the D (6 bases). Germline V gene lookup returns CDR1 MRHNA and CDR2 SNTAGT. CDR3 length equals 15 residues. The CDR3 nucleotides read TGTGCCAGCAGTTACTCTTGGACAGAGCGAAACACCATATATTTT. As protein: CASSYSWTERNTIYF.

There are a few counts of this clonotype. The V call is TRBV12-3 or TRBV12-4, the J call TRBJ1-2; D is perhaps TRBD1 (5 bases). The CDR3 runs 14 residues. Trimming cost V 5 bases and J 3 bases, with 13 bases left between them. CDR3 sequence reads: CASSPQGIDYGYTF. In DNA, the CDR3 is TGTGCCAGCAGTCCCCAGGGTATCGACTATGGCTACACCTTC.

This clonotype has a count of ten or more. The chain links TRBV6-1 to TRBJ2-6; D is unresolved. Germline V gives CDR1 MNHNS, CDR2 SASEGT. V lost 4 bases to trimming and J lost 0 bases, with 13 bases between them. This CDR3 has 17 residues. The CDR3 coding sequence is TGTGCCAGCAGTGTGACAAATTACCTCTCTGGGGCCAACGTCCTGACTTTC. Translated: CASSVTNYLSGANVLTF.

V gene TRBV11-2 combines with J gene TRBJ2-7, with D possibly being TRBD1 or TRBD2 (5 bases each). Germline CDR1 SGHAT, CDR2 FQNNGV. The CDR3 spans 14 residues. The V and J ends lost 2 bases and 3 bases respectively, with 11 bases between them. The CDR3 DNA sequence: TGTGCCAGCAGCTTAACGAGGGGCCTCTACGAGCAGTACTTC. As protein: CASSLTRGLYEQYF.

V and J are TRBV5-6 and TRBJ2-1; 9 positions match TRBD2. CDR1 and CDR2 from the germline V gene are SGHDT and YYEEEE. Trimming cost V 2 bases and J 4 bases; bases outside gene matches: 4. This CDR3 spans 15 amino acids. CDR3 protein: CASSFSGGLYNEQFF. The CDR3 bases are TGTGCCAGCAGCTTTAGCGGGGGCCTGTACAATGAGCAGTTCTTC.

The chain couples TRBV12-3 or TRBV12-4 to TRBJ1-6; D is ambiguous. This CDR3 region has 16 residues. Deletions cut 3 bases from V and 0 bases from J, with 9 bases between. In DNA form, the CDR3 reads TGTGCCAGCAGTTTTTCGGGAAGCTCCTATAATTCACCCCTCCACTTT. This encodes CASSFSGSSYNSPLHF.

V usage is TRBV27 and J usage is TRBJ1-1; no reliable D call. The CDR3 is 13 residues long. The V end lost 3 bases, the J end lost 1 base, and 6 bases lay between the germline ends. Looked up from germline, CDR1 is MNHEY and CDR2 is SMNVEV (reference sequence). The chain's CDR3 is CASSLTANTEAFF. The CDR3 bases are TGTGCCAGCAGTTTGACGGCGAACACTGAAGCTTTCTTT.

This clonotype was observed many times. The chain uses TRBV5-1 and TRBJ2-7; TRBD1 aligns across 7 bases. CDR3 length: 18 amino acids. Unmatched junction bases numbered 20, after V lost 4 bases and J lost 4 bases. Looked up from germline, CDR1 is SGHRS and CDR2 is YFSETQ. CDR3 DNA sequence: TGCGCCAGCAGCGTTCGGTTTGGCTTAGGGGGCTGGTCGTACGAGCAGTACTTC. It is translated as CASSVRFGLGGWSYEQYF.

The CDR3, as DNA: TGTGCCAGTACGGAGGGGCCACCTCCCGGGGAGCTGTTTTTT. It encodes CASTEGPPPGELFF. This rearrangement joins TRBV19 to TRBJ2-2, with D perhaps matching TRBD2 (6 bases). CDR1 and CDR2 from the germline V gene are LNHDA and SQIVND (reference sequence). V shed 7 bases and J shed 6 bases, with 15 bases lying between them. The CDR3 is made up of 14 amino acids. Filled out from reference TRBV19 and TRBJ2-2, the complete variable domain reads DGGITQSPKYLFRKEGQNVTLSCEQNLNHDAMYWYRQDPGQGLRLIYYSQIVNDFQKGDIAEGYSVSREKKESFPLTVTSAQKNPTAFYLCASTEGPPPGELFFGEGSRLTVL.

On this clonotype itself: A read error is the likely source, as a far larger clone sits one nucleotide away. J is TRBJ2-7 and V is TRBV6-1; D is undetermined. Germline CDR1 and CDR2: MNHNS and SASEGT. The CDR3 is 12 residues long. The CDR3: CASSYRTDEHYF. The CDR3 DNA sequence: TGTGCCAGCAGTTATCGCACCGACGAGCATTACTTC.

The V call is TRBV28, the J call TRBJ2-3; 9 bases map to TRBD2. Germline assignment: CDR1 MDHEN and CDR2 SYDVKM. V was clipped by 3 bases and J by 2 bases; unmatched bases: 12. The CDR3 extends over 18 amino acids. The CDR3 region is CASSFLIRLADLTDTQYF. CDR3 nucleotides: TGTGCCAGCAGTTTCCTGATTCGACTAGCGGACCTCACAGATACGCAGTATTTT.

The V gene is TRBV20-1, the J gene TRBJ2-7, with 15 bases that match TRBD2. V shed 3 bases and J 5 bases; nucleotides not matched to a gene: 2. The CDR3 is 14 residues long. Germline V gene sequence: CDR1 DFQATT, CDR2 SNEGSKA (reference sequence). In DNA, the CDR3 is TGCAGTGCTAGGGGACTAGCGGGAGGCGACGAGCAGTACTTC. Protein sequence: CSARGLAGGDEQYF.

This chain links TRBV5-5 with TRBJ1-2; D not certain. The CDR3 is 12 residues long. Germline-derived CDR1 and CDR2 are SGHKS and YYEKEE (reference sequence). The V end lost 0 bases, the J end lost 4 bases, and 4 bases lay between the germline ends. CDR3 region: CASSLDGYGYTF. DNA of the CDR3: TGTGCCAGCAGCTTGGACGGCTATGGCTACACCTTC.

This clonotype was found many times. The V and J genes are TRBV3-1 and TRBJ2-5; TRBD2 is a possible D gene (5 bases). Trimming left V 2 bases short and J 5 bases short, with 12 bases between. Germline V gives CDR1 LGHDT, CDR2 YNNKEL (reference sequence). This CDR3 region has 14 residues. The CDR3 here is CASSQYTEVETQYF. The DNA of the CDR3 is TGTGCCAGCAGCCAATATACGGAGGTGGAGACCCAGTACTTC.

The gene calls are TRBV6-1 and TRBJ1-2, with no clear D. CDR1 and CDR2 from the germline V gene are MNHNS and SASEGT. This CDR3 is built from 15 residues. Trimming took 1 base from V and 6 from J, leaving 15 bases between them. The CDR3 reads CASSEVDEGAHGYTF. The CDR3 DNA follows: TGTGCCAGCAGTGAAGTCGATGAGGGTGCGCATGGCTACACCTTC.

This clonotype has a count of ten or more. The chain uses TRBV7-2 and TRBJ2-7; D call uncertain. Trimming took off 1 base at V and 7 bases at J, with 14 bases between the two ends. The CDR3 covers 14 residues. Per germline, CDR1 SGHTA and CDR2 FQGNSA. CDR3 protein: CASSLGPFQGEQYF. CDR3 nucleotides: TGTGCCAGCAGCTTAGGTCCATTTCAAGGGGAGCAGTACTTC.

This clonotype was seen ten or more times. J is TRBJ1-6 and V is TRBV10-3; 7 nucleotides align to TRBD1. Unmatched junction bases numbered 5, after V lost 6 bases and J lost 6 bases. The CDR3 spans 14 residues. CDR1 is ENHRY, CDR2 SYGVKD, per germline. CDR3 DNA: TGTGCCATCAGCCGGACAGGCCCTAATTCACCCCTCCACTTT. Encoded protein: CAISRTGPNSPLHF.

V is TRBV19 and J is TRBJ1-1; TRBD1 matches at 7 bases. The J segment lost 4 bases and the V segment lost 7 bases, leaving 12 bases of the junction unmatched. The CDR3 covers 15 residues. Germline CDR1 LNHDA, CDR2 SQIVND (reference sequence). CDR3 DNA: TGTGCCAGTATCCGGGACAGTGGAATCGGCACTGAAGCTTTCTTT. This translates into CASIRDSGIGTEAFF.

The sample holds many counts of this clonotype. CDR3 sequence reads: CSASPRTTEAFF. CDR3 coding DNA: TGCAGTGCTAGTCCGAGGACCACTGAAGCTTTCTTT. This chain links TRBV20-1 with TRBJ1-1, with D unclear. CDR1 and CDR2 (germline): DFQATT, SNEGSKA (reference sequence). The V end lost 3 bases, the J end lost 4 bases, and 9 bases lay between the germline ends. The CDR3 has 12 amino acids.

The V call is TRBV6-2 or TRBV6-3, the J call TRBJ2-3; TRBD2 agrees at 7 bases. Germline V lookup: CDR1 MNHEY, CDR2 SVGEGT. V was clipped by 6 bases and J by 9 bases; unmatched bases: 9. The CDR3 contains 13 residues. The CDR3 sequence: CASRRGMKGTQYF. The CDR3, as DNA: TGTGCCAGCAGGCGGGGGATGAAGGGAACGCAGTATTTT.

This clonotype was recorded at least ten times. The CDR3 loop reads CASSPGIGGYTF. The CDR3 region has the DNA TGTGCCAGCAGCCCGGGGATCGGTGGCTACACCTTC. The chain uses TRBV9 and TRBJ1-2; D is uncertain. The CDR3 totals 12 residues. Germline V CDR1 and CDR2: SGDLS, YYNGEE. Trimming shortened V by 4 bases and J by 7 bases, and 11 bases separated the two germline ends.

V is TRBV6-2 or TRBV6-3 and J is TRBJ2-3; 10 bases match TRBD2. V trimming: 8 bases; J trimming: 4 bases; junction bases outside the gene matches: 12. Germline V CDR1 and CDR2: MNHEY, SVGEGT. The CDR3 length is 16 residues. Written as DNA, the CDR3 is TGTGCCAGCGTAGTGGAAGCGGGAGGGGGTTCAGATACGCAGTATTTT. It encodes CASVVEAGGGSDTQYF.

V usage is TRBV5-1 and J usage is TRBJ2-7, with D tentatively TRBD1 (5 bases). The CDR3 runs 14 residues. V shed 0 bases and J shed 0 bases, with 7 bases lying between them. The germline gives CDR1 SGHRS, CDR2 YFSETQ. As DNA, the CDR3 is TGCGCCAGCAGCTTGGTCACAGGCTCCTACGAGCAGTACTTC. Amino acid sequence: CASSLVTGSYEQYF.

The CDR3 spells CASSRGELSDEQYF. The CDR3 DNA reads as TGTGCCAGCAGCCGAGGGGAATTGAGCGACGAGCAGTACTTC. This chain joins TRBV4-2 and TRBJ2-7; D possibly matches TRBD1 or TRBD2 (5 bases each). The V end was cut by 4 bases, the J end by 5 bases, with 15 bases between. This CDR3 has 14 amino acids. CDR1 is LGHNA, CDR2 YNFKEQ, per germline.

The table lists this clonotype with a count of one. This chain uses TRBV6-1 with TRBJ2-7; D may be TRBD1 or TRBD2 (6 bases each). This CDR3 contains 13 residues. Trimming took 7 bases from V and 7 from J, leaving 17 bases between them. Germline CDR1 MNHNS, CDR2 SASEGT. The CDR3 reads CASKPNRAGEQYF. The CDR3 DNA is TGTGCCAGCAAACCCAACAGGGCGGGGGAGCAGTACTTC.

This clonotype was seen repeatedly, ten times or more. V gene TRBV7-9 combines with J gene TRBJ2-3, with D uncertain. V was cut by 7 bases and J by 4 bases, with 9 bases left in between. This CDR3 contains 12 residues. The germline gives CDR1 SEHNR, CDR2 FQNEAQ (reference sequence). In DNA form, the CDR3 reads TGTGCCAGCACCTCTATCGCAGATACGCAGTATTTT. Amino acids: CASTSIADTQYF.

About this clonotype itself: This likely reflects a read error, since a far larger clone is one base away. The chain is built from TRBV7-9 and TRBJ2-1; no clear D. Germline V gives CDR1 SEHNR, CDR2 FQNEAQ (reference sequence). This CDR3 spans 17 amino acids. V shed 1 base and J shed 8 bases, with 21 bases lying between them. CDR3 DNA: TGTGCCAGCAGCTTAGGCAGTGGGCGCCGAATCTGGTATGAGCAGTTCTTC. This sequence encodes CASSLGSGRRIWYEQFF.